This T cell receptor (beta chain) was observed in a study of human T cells and chemical hapten exposure. The time point here: patch test 2, 6 weeks after DPC sensitization. Treatment here: therapeutic diphenylcyclopropenone sensitization with weekly scalp DPC. Ahead of applying each patch test, blood was sampled. This clonotype was picked up a small number of times. Individual cDNA molecules in this library carried unique molecular identifiers. TCRdb re-called the RACE reads with MiXCR, one entry per CDR3 protein. The sample lists more than 60,000 distinct CDR3 sequences; 10% to 13% were seen once. This CDR3 is 15 amino acids long. Germline V gene sequence: CDR1 DFQATT, CDR2 SNEGSKA (reference sequence). V dropped 0 bases and J dropped 3; count of bases not matched to a gene: 6.

The chain is built from TRBV20-1 and TRBJ1-1, with 8 bases fitting TRBD1. Material: whole blood, obtained in connection with sensitization to the hapten diphenylcyclopropenone (DPC). The source is a woman in her forties or fifties with alopecia areata. Some clones in this sample may be carry-over from other donors' samples. As DNA, the CDR3 is TGCAGTGCTAGAGATAGAGAACAGGGGGACACTGAAGCTTTCTTT. Its translation: CSARDREQGDTEAFF.